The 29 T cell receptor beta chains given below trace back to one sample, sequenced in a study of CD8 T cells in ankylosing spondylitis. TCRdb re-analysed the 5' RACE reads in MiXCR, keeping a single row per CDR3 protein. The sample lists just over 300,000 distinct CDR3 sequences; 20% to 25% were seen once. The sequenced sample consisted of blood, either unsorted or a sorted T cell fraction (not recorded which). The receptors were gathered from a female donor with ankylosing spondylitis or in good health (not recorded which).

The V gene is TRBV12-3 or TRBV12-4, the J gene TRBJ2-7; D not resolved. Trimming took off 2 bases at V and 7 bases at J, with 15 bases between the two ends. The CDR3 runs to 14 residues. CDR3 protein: CASSLTWGSEEQYF. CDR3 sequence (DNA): TGTGCCAGCAGTTTAACATGGGGTTCGGAAGAGCAGTACTTC.

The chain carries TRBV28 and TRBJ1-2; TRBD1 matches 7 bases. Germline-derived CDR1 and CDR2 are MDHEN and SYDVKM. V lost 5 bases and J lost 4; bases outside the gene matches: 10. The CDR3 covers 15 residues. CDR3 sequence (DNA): TGTGCCAGCAGTACGGAGGGGGCACTAGTCTATGGCTACACCTTC. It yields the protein CASSTEGALVYGYTF.

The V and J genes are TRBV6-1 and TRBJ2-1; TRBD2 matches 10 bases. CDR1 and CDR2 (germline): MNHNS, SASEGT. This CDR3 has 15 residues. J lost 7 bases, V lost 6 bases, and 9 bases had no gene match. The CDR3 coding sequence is TGTGCCAGCAGCCTCACTAGCGGGAAGGTAAATGAGCAGTTCTTC. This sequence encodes CASSLTSGKVNEQFF.

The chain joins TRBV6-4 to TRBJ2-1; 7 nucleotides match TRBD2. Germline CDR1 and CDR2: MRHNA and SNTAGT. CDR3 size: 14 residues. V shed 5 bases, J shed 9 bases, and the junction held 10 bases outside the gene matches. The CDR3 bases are TGTGCCAGCAGTATGGACGGAGCGGGGCTTGAGCAGTTCTTC. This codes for CASSMDGAGLEQFF.

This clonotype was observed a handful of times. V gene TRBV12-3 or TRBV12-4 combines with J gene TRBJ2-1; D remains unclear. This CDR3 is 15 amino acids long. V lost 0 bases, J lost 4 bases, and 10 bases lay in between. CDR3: CASSLALAQYNEQFF. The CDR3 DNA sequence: TGTGCCAGCAGTTTAGCGCTGGCGCAATACAATGAGCAGTTCTTC.

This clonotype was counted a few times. Here the CDR3 reads CASSLGRTGGWNQPQHF. CDR3 in DNA: TGTGCCAGCAGCTTAGGGCGGACAGGGGGCTGGAATCAGCCCCAGCATTTT. The chain is built from TRBV7-2 and TRBJ1-5; 11 bases are a match to TRBD1. Germline V lookup: CDR1 SGHTA, CDR2 FQGNSA. CDR3 length: 17 residues. V shed 1 base, J shed 4 bases, and the junction held 6 bases outside the gene matches.

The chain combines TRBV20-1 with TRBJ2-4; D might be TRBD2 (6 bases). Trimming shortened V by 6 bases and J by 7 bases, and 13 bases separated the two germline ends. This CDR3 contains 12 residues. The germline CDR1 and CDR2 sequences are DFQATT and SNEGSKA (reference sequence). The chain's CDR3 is CSAEGLGNIQYF. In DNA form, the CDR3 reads TGCAGTGCCGAGGGACTTGGGAACATTCAGTACTTC.

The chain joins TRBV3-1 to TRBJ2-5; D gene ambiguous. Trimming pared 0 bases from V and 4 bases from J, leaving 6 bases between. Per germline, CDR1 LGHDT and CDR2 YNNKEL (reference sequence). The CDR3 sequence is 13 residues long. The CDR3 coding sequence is TGTGCCAGCAGCCAAGAAAGGTCAGAGACCCAGTACTTC. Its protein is CASSQERSETQYF.

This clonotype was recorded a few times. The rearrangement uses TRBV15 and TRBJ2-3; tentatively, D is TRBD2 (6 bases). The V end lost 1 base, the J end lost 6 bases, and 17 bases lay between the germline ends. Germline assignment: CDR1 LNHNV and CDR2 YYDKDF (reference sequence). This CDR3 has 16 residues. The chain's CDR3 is CATSRGRGLAKDTQYF. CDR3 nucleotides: TGTGCCACCAGCAGAGGTCGAGGGCTAGCGAAGGATACGCAGTATTTT.

The chain's CDR3 is CASRSRQGMVDTQYF. The DNA of the CDR3 is TGCGCCAGCAGGTCTCGACAGGGTATGGTAGATACGCAGTATTTT. V and J are TRBV5-1 and TRBJ2-3; 7 nucleotides align to TRBD1. The germline V gene encodes CDR1 SGHRS and CDR2 YFSETQ. V lost 5 bases, J lost 5 bases, and 11 bases stayed unmatched. CDR3 length equals 15 residues.

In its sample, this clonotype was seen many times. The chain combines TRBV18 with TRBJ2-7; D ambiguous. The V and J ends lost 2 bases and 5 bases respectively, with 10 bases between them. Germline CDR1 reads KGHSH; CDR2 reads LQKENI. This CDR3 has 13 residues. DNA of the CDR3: TGTGCCAGCTCACCAGGGCCCGCGGACGAGCAGTACTTC. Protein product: CASSPGPADEQYF.

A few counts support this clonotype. The CDR3 DNA follows: TGTGCCAGCAGCTTTCAGAATTCACCCCTCCACTTT. This sequence encodes CASSFQNSPLHF. The chain combines TRBV7-9 with TRBJ1-6; D is unresolved. This CDR3 is 12 amino acids long. V was shortened by 3 bases and J by 7 bases, with 4 bases between the two germline ends. CDR1 is SEHNR, CDR2 FQNEAQ, per germline (reference sequence).

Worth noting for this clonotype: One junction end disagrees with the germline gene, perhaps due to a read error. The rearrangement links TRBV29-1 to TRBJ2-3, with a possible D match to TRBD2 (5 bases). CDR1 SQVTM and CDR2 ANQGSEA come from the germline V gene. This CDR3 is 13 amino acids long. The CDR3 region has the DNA TGCAGCGTTGGGGTGTCTAGCAAAGATACGCAGTATTTT. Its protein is CSVGVSSKDTQYF.

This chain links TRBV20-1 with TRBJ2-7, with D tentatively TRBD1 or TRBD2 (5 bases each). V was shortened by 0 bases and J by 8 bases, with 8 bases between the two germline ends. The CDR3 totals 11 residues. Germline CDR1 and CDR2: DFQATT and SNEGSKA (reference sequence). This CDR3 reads CSARDWDQQYF. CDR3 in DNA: TGCAGTGCTAGAGATTGGGACCAGCAGTACTTC.

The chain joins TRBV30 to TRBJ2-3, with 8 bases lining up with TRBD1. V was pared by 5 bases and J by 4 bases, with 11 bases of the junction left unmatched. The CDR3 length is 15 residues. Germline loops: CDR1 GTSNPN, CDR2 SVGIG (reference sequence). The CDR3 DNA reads TGTGCCTGGGATCAGGGGGCGTGGGGGTCAGATACGCAGTATTTT. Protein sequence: CAWDQGAWGSDTQYF.

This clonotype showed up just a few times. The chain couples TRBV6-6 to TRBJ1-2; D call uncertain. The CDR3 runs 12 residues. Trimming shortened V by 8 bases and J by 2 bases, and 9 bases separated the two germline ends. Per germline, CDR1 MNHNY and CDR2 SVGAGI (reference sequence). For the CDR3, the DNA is TGTGCCAGCGTCTCCTCCAACTATGGCTACACCTTC. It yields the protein CASVSSNYGYTF.

The CDR3 sequence is CASTRDRDNQPQHF. DNA of the CDR3: TGTGCCAGCACCCGGGACAGGGACAATCAGCCCCAGCATTTT. This chain connects TRBV6-2 or TRBV6-3 to TRBJ1-5; 9 bases agree with TRBD1. Germline loops: CDR1 MNHEY, CDR2 SVGEGT. Trimming removed 7 bases from V and 3 bases from J; junction bases left unmatched: 4. This CDR3 contains 14 residues.

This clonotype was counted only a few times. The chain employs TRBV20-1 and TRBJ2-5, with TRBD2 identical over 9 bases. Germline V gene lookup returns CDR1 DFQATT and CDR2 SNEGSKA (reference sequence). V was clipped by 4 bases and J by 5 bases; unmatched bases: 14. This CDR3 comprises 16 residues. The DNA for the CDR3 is TGCAGTGCTAAGCTGTTGACTAGCGGAGGGGGGGAGACCCAGTACTTC. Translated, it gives CSAKLLTSGGGETQYF.

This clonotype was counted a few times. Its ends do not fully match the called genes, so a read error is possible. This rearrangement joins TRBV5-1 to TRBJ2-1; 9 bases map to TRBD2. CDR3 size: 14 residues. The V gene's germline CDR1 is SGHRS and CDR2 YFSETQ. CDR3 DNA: TGCGCCAGCAGCTTGGGAAGGCGGGAGGGTGAGGAGTTCTTC. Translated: CASSLGRREGEEFF.

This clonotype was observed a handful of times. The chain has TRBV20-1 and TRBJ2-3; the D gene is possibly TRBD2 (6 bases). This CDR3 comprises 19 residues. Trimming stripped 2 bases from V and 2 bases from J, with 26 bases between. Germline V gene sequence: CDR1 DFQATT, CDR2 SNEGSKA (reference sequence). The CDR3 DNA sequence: TGCAGTGCTAGAAGATGGCCGGGGGTCGGACTTAGCGCCACAGATACGCAGTATTTT. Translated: CSARRWPGVGLSATDTQYF.

The CDR3 DNA sequence: TGTGCCTGGCGGGACAGGCCTGGCAATCAGCCCCAGCATTTT. Translated: CAWRDRPGNQPQHF. This chain links TRBV30 with TRBJ1-5, with TRBD1 matching 8 bases. V lost 5 bases to trimming and J lost 2 bases; unmatched junction nucleotides: 5. This CDR3 comprises 14 residues. The germline gives CDR1 GTSNPN, CDR2 SVGIG (reference sequence).

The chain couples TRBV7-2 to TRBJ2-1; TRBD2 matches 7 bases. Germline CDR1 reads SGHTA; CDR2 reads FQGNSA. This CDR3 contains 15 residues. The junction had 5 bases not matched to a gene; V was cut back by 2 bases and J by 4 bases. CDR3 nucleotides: TGTGCCAGCAGCTTAACCCTAGCGGTGTACAATGAGCAGTTCTTC. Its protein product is CASSLTLAVYNEQFF.

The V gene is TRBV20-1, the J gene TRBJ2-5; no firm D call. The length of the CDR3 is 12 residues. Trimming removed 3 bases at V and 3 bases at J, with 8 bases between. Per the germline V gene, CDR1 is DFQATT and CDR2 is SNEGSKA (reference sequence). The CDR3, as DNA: TGCAGTGCTAGCGGAATAGAAGAGACCCAGTACTTC. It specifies CSASGIEETQYF.

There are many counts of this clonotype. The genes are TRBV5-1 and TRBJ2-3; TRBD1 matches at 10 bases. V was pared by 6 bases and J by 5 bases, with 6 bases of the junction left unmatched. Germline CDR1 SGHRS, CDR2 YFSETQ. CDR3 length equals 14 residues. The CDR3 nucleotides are TGCGCCAGCAAGACAGGGGGCGGGGGAGATACGCAGTATTTT. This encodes CASKTGGGGDTQYF.

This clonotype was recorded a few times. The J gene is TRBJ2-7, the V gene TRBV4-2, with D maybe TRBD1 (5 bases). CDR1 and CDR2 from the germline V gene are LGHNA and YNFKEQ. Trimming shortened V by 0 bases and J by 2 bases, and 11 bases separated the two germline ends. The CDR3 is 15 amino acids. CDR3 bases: TGTGCCAGCAGCCAAGAGGACCAGGGAACCTACGAGCAGTACTTC. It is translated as CASSQEDQGTYEQYF.

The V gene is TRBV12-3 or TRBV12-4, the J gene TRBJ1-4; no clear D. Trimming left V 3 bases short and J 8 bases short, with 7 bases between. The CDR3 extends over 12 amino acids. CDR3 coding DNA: TGTGCCAGCAGTTTTCCGCAGGAAAAACTGTTTTTT. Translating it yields CASSFPQEKLFF.

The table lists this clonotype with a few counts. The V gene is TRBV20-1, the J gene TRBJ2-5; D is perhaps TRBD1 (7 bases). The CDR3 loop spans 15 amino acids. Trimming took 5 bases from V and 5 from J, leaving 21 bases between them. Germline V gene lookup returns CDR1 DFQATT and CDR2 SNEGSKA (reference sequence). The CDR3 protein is CSAPSQGGLGETQYF. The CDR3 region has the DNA TGCAGTGCTCCCTCGCAGGGGGGCCTGGGGGAGACCCAGTACTTC.

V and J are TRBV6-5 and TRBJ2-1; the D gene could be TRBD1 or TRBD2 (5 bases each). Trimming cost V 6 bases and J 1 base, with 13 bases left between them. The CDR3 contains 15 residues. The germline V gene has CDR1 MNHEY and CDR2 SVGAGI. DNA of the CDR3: TGTGCCAGCAGGGCGGACTGGGGGTCCTACAATGAGCAGTTCTTC. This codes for CASRADWGSYNEQFF.

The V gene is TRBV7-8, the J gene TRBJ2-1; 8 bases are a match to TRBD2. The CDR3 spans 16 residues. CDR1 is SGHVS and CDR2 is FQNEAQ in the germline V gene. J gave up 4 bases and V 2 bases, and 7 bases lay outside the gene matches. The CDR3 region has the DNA TGTGCCAGCAGCTTAACCCTGGCGGGGGGATACAATGAGCAGTTCTTC. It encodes CASSLTLAGGYNEQFF.